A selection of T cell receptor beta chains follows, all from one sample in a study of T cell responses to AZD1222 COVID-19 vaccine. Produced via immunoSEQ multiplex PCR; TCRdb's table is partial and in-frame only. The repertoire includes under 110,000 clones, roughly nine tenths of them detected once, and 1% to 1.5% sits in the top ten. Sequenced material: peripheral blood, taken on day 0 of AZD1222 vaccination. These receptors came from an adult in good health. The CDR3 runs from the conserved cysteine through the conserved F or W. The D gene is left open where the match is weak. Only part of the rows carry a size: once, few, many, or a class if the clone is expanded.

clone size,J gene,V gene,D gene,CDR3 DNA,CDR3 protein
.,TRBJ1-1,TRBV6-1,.,TGTGCCAGCAGTGAGATACTCGGGGAGGGTAGTACTGAAGCTTTCTTT,CASSEILGEGSTEAFF
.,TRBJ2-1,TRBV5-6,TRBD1,TGTGCCAGCAGCTTGGACACCGGGACAGGGACGGCTGAGCAGTTCTTC,CASSLDTGTGTAEQFF
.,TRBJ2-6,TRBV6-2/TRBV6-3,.,TGTGCCAGCAGTTTTTTTCCCCTGACTGGGGCCAACGTCCTGACTTTC,CASSFFPLTGANVLTF
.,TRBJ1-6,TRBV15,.,TGTGCCACCAGCACAACTACTGGTGACGGTAGCTCCTATAATTCACCCCTCCACTTT,CATSTTTGDGSSYNSPLHF
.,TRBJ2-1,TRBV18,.,TGTGCCAGCTCACCGGGGCAGTCACTTTACAATGAGCAGTTCTTC,CASSPGQSLYNEQFF
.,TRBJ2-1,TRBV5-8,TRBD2,TGTGCCAGCAGCTTTACTAGCGGGGGGGCCGAGCAGTTCTTC,CASSFTSGGAEQFF
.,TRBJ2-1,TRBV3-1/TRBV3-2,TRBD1,TGTGCCAGCAGCCACCCCCTCCCGGGACAGGCCAATGAGCAGTTCTTC,CASSHPLPGQANEQFF
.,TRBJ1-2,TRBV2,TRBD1,TGTGCCAGCAGCATAACAGGGGATCGCCTCACCTTC,CASSITGDRLTF
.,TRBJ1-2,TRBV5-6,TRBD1,TGTGCCAGCAGTTACAGGGGGCGGGTTAACTATGGCTACACCTTC,CASSYRGRVNYGYTF
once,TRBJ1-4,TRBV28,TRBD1,TGTGCCAGCAGTTTTCTGACAGGGGAGGAAAAACTGTTTTTT,CASSFLTGEEKLFF
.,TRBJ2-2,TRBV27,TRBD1,TGTGCCAGCAGAGCCACGACATCGAGGGGGCCTGACGGGGAGCTGTTTTTT,CASRATTSRGPDGELFF
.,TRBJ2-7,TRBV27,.,TGTGCCAGCAGATACGACAGGTCCCCCTACGAGCAGTACTTC,CASRYDRSPYEQYF
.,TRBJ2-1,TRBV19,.,TGTGCCAGTAGTAGTGACTCCTCCTACAATGAGCAGTTCTTC,CASSSDSSYNEQFF
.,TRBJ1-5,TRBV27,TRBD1,TGTGCCAGCAGTTTGGTGGGACAGGGTGGGTCCCACGGTCAGCCCCAGCATTTT,CASSLVGQGGSHGQPQHF
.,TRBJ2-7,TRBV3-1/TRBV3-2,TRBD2,TGTGCCAGCAGTCCCGAGTTAGCGGGGGGGCTCCACGAGCAGTACTTC,CASSPELAGGLHEQYF
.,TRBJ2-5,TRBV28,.,TGTGCCAGCAGTTTCACGGGAGCCGGGACAGAAGAGACCCAGTACTTC,CASSFTGAGTEETQYF
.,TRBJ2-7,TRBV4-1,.,TGCGCCAGCAGCCAAGAACCGCGGGGGCTCTACGAGCAGTACTTC,CASSQEPRGLYEQYF
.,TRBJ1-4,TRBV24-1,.,TGTGCCACCAGTGATAGTAGAGGGGCCTCGGATGAAAAACTGTTTTTT,CATSDSRGASDEKLFF
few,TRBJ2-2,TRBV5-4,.,TGTGCCAGCAGCTTGGCCGGTGGGCGGGGGCAGACCGGGGAGCTGTTTTTT,CASSLAGGRGQTGELFF
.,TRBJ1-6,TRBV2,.,TGTGCCAGCAGTGGCGGTAGCCCTCCGCCCCTCCACTTT,CASSGGSPPPLHF
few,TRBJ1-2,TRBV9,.,TGTGCCAGGACTAAGTGGGCAGGCTTCGGCACCTTC,CARTKWAGFGTF